A selection of T cell receptor beta chains follows, all from one sample in a study of regulatory and conventional T cells in RAG deficiency. Some clones are missing from TCRdb's copy, which holds only in-frame ones; the method was immunoSEQ multiplex PCR. The table lists several thousand clones, approximately 93% of them singletons, with 1.5% in the top ten. These data also featured in a second study, about regulatory T cells.

Sequencing input: CD127- CD25+ CD4+ Tregs sorted from blood. Every receptor here comes from a human donor in good health. CDR3s leave out the opening cysteine and the closing phenylalanine or tryptophan. Fields, in order: V gene, J gene, CDR3 protein.

v_gene: TRBV7-9
j_gene: TRBJ2-5
CDR3aa: ASSLPSGGFGEQETQY

v_gene: TRBV18
j_gene: TRBJ1-2
CDR3aa: ASSPNLGDGYT

v_gene: TRBV30
j_gene: TRBJ2-3
CDR3aa: AWSVQVLPGTQY

v_gene: TRBV6-5
j_gene: TRBJ2-7
CDR3aa: ASSYSYGSGSYEQY

v_gene: TRBV6-5
j_gene: TRBJ2-7
CDR3aa: ASSTIIGGEQY

v_gene: TRBV25-1
j_gene: TRBJ1-1
CDR3aa: ASGLSGLGSF

v_gene: TRBV4-1
j_gene: TRBJ2-7
CDR3aa: ASSQEPGQGLNEQY

v_gene: TRBV7-8
j_gene: TRBJ2-7
CDR3aa: ASSLGGRGGHEQY

v_gene: TRBV5-4
j_gene: TRBJ2-5
CDR3aa: ASSPEIGAGGGETQY

v_gene: TRBV27
j_gene: TRBJ1-2
CDR3aa: ASSFRDSNYGYT

v_gene: TRBV7-2
j_gene: TRBJ1-6
CDR3aa: ASSLGNPSSYNSPLH

v_gene: TRBV19
j_gene: TRBJ2-1
CDR3aa: ASSIGLAGVSYNEQF

v_gene: TRBV21-1
j_gene: TRBJ2-1
CDR3aa: ASSKLWGAESRDEQF

v_gene: TRBV27
j_gene: TRBJ2-5
CDR3aa: ASKVWGGWEQY

v_gene: TRBV5-1
j_gene: TRBJ2-3
CDR3aa: ASSLEGGSTDTQY

v_gene: TRBV27
j_gene: TRBJ1-6
CDR3aa: ASSPRPLGGSPLH

v_gene: TRBV5-4
j_gene: TRBJ2-5
CDR3aa: ASSSRLSGRALETQY

v_gene: TRBV19
j_gene: TRBJ1-1
CDR3aa: ASSQTVSVEAF

v_gene: TRBV19
j_gene: TRBJ1-4
CDR3aa: ASSIQNEKLF

v_gene: TRBV6-5
j_gene: TRBJ1-1
CDR3aa: ASSYSRGSMNTEAF

v_gene: TRBV7-2
j_gene: TRBJ1-2
CDR3aa: ASSWWGRGYGYT

v_gene: TRBV7-2
j_gene: TRBJ2-7
CDR3aa: ARTSGRAYEQY

v_gene: TRBV9
j_gene: TRBJ1-1
CDR3aa: ASSLRETEAF

v_gene: TRBV30
j_gene: TRBJ1-3
CDR3aa: AWSVVLGYGNTIY

v_gene: TRBV6-1
j_gene: TRBJ1-1
CDR3aa: ASPWGTGQNTEAF

v_gene: TRBV30
j_gene: TRBJ1-4
CDR3aa: AWIQPMAGRNEKLF

v_gene: TRBV11-2
j_gene: TRBJ2-3
CDR3aa: ASSLGGSGRADTQY

v_gene: TRBV5-1
j_gene: TRBJ2-5
CDR3aa: ASSLEGVTQY

v_gene: TRBV5-1
j_gene: TRBJ2-5
CDR3aa: ASSFSHQETQY

v_gene: TRBV6-5
j_gene: TRBJ1-5
CDR3aa: ASSPGQGWYQPQH

v_gene: TRBV7-9
j_gene: TRBJ2-1
CDR3aa: ASSLGVAGELEQF

v_gene: TRBV12-5
j_gene: TRBJ2-2
CDR3aa: ASAETGNTGELF

v_gene: TRBV5-1
j_gene: TRBJ1-4
CDR3aa: ASSRTGPNEKLF

v_gene: TRBV15
j_gene: TRBJ2-7
CDR3aa: ATSRDPGQGAGEQY

v_gene: TRBV19
j_gene: TRBJ1-5
CDR3aa: ASSIVSAGAGNQPQH

v_gene: TRBV5-1
j_gene: TRBJ2-7
CDR3aa: ASSFLGAGAPQEQY

v_gene: TRBV2
j_gene: TRBJ1-5
CDR3aa: ASSGETGNNQPQH

v_gene: TRBV29-1
j_gene: TRBJ2-1
CDR3aa: SAWTGIDEQF

v_gene: TRBV6-6
j_gene: TRBJ1-5
CDR3aa: ASSWRDRENNQPQH

v_gene: TRBV5-1
j_gene: TRBJ2-7
CDR3aa: ASSSRDRKYEQY

v_gene: TRBV5-1
j_gene: TRBJ2-3
CDR3aa: ASSLGVGGFRADTQY

v_gene: TRBV15
j_gene: TRBJ1-5
CDR3aa: ATSGQADQPQH